This T cell receptor (beta chain) was sequenced during a study of regulatory T cells in long-lasting Graves disease. The study, taken as a whole, reports: Persistent disease showed a preference for TRBV28, TRBJ1-2 and TRBJ2-5.

A note on this clonotype: Its antigen is as yet unknown.

The CDR3 spans 15 residues. The trim removed 6 bases at V and 2 bases at J, leaving 4 bases unmatched. Germline V gives CDR1 DFQATT, CDR2 SNEGSKA (reference sequence). Assembly of TCR beta libraries relied on iRepertoire HTBI primers together with Arm-PCR of CDR3 regions. Using its own MiXCR run on the multiplex PCR reads, TCRdb lists one record per CDR3 protein. The repertoire holds about 370,000 distinct CDR3 sequences, 15% to 18% seen once, with 22% in the top ten. The sample's time point: newly diagnosed GD, antithyroid drugs for less than 3 months. PBMC-derived RNA was used for the TCR library. The sequence was obtained from a female donor with Graves disease. Source: peripheral blood mononuclear cells (PBMCs), taken at new diagnosis, from a patient treated with antithyroid drugs. This rearrangement joins TRBV20-1 to TRBJ2-6; 10 bases match TRBD2. The CDR3 nucleotides read TGCAGTGCGTCTCTAGCGGGAGCTGGGGCCAACGTCCTGACTTTC. Amino acid sequence: CSASLAGAGANVLTF.